Following are 23 T cell receptor beta chains from one sample sequenced in a study of T cells in Graves' hyperthyroidism and ophthalmopathy. It was RNA transcripts that yielded the amplified TCR beta CDR3 regions. An initial round of RT-PCR targeting the TCR CDR3 relied on the HTBI primer set. TCRdb re-analysed the multiplex PCR reads in MiXCR, keeping a single row per CDR3 protein. Among some 400,000 distinct CDR3 sequences listed, 13% were seen once. Specimen: blood. Source of these receptors: a man under 40 with Graves' hyperthyroidism that later progressed to Graves' ophthalmopathy.

V gene TRBV9 combines with J gene TRBJ2-3; TRBD2 might be the D (7 bases). This CDR3 comprises 14 residues. Germline loops: CDR1 SGDLS, CDR2 YYNGEE. The V end was cut by 0 bases, the J end by 7 bases, with 12 bases between. Here the CDR3 reads CASSVVGGANTQYF. The DNA of the CDR3 is TGTGCCAGCAGCGTAGTGGGGGGGGCAAATACGCAGTATTTT.

This clonotype has a count of ten or more. The gene calls are TRBV5-8 and TRBJ1-2; D perhaps matches TRBD1 (6 bases). CDR3 length: 16 amino acids. Germline lookup yields CDR1 SGHTS and CDR2 YDEGEE. With 0 bases removed from V and 2 bases from J, the gap between germline ends came to 14 bases. CDR3 residues: CASSLALGGPNYGYTF. The DNA of the CDR3 is TGTGCCAGCAGCTTGGCCTTGGGGGGGCCGAACTATGGCTACACCTTC.

This clonotype appeared many times. The chain couples TRBV12-5 to TRBJ1-5, with TRBD1 matching 7 bases. V shed 5 bases, J shed 2 bases, and the junction held 9 bases outside the gene matches. The CDR3 sequence is 16 residues long. Looked up from germline, CDR1 is LGHNT and CDR2 is FRNRAP. CDR3 bases: TGTGCTAGTGGTCCCTTCCAAGGGGGCGGCAATCAGCCCCAGCATTTT. Amino acids: CASGPFQGGGNQPQHF.

The rearrangement joins TRBV7-9 to TRBJ1-4; 7 positions match TRBD1. CDR3 size: 15 residues. In germline, CDR1 is SEHNR, CDR2 FQNEAQ (reference sequence). V shed 2 bases, J shed 5 bases, and the junction held 5 bases outside the gene matches. CDR3 nucleotides: TGTGCCAGCAGCTTAATAGGGGGCTCCAATGAAAAACTGTTTTTT. Its protein product is CASSLIGGSNEKLFF.

This clonotype was recorded at least ten times. The chain employs TRBV20-1 and TRBJ1-6; TRBD1 might be the D (5 bases). Germline V gene lookup returns CDR1 DFQATT and CDR2 SNEGSKA (reference sequence). V was pared by 5 bases and J by 7 bases, with 12 bases between. This CDR3 spans 13 amino acids. CDR3 sequence: CSAGRDGNSPLHF. The CDR3 nucleotides read TGCAGTGCTGGGCGGGACGGAAATTCACCCCTCCACTTT.

This clonotype appeared many times. V gene TRBV3-1 combines with J gene TRBJ1-2; D is unclear. From germline, CDR1 is LGHDT and CDR2 YNNKEL (reference sequence). Trimming removed 0 bases at V and 0 bases at J, with 11 bases between. This CDR3 contains 16 residues. The CDR3, as DNA: TGTGCCAGCAGCCAAGATACTGGCCGACCTAACTATGGCTACACCTTC. Protein product: CASSQDTGRPNYGYTF.

This clonotype was found many times. The rearrangement joins TRBV3-1 to TRBJ2-3, with 8 bases fitting TRBD2. CDR1 and CDR2 (germline): LGHDT, YNNKEL (reference sequence). The CDR3 runs to 16 residues. J lost 4 bases, V lost 1 base, and 7 bases had no gene match. CDR3 DNA: TGTGCCAGCAGCCAAGTCGCGCGGGGGGCCGCAGATACGCAGTATTTT. It yields the protein CASSQVARGAADTQYF.

V usage is TRBV7-6 and J usage is TRBJ2-3; D unclear. V was clipped by 0 bases and J by 6 bases, with 4 bases between them. This CDR3 spans 12 amino acids. CDR1 SGHVS and CDR2 FNYEAQ come from the germline V gene. The CDR3 reads CASSLAFDTQYF. The DNA of the CDR3 is TGTGCCAGCAGCTTAGCGTTCGATACGCAGTATTTT.

This chain connects TRBV4-1 to TRBJ2-1; D ambiguous. V lost 1 base and J lost 4, with 14 bases in between. This CDR3 contains 16 residues. Germline lookup yields CDR1 MGHRA and CDR2 YSYEKL. The CDR3 DNA follows: TGCGCCAGCAGCCAAGTTGACTTATTGGCTTACAATGAGCAGTTCTTC. Encoded protein: CASSQVDLLAYNEQFF.

V usage is TRBV28 and J usage is TRBJ1-1, with 8 bases identical to TRBD1. Trimming at V came to 5 bases and at J to 4 bases, leaving 6 bases not matched to a gene. This CDR3 comprises 14 residues. Germline V lookup: CDR1 MDHEN, CDR2 SYDVKM. CDR3 sequence reads: CASSPGGAGTEAFF. As DNA, the CDR3 is TGTGCCAGCAGTCCAGGGGGCGCGGGCACTGAAGCTTTCTTT. The full variable domain, rest sourced from reference TRBV28 and TRBJ1-1, is DVKVTQSSRYLVKRTGEKVFLECVQDMDHENMFWYRQDPGLGLRLIYFSYDVKMKEKGDIPEGYSVSREKKERFSLILESASTNQTSMYLCASSPGGAGTEAFFGQGTRLTVV.

This clonotype was seen repeatedly, ten times or more. The chain employs TRBV6-1 and TRBJ2-2; D remains ambiguous. Germline CDR1 is MNHNS and CDR2 is SASEGT. Trimming pared 8 bases from V and 0 bases from J, leaving 7 bases between. The CDR3 runs to 13 residues. DNA for the CDR3: TGTGCCAGCCCTCCTCCGAACACCGGGGAGCTGTTTTTT. This sequence encodes CASPPPNTGELFF.

The CDR3 coding sequence is TGTGCCTGGAGCGCAGGGGGCGTGAGCAATCAGCCCCAGCATTTT. It translates to CAWSAGGVSNQPQHF. The V gene is TRBV30, the J gene TRBJ1-5; 8 bases are a match to TRBD1. This CDR3 is 15 amino acids long. V was clipped by 3 bases and J by 1 base; unmatched bases: 5. Looked up from germline, CDR1 is GTSNPN and CDR2 is SVGIG (reference sequence).

The rearrangement links TRBV4-1 to TRBJ1-5; 10 nucleotides align to TRBD1. The CDR3 contains 16 residues. The V gene end was trimmed by 4 bases and the J gene end by 2 bases; junction bases not matched to a gene: 5. Per germline, CDR1 MGHRA and CDR2 YSYEKL. DNA of the CDR3: TGCGCCAGCAGCCTGACAGGGGGCCGGGGCAATCAGCCCCAGCATTTT. It translates to CASSLTGGRGNQPQHF.

Details on this clonotype: One junction end disagrees with the germline gene, perhaps due to a read error. The chain combines TRBV9 with TRBJ1-3; the D gene is possibly TRBD1 (6 bases). This CDR3 is 16 amino acids long. Germline lookup yields CDR1 SGDLS and CDR2 YYNGEE. The CDR3 region has the DNA TGTGCCAGCAGCGTAGTGGGGGGCGCGTCTGGAAACACCATACATTTT. Protein product: CASSVVGGASGNTIHF. Drawing the rest from reference TRBV9 and TRBJ1-3, the complete variable domain is DSGVTQTPKHLITATGQRVTLRCSPRSGDLSVYWYQQSLDQGLQFLIQYYNGEERAKGNILERFSAQQFPDLHSELNLSSLELGDSALYFCASSVVGGASGNTIHFGEGSWLTVV.

This clonotype was observed at least ten times. The chain carries TRBV5-1 and TRBJ1-1, with a tentative D call TRBD1 (5 bases). V was clipped by 1 base and J by 1 base, with 8 bases between them. The CDR3 has 14 residues. Germline CDR1 reads SGHRS; CDR2 reads YFSETQ. The CDR3 bases are TGCGCCAGCAGCTTGATTCAGGGGAACACTGAAGCTTTCTTT. Translation gives CASSLIQGNTEAFF.

The chain joins TRBV28 to TRBJ2-7; D not resolved. Trimming cost V 7 bases and J 2 bases, with 9 bases left between them. The germline V gene has CDR1 MDHEN and CDR2 SYDVKM. CDR3 length: 12 amino acids. CDR3 region: CASTTEPYEQYF. The CDR3 bases are TGTGCCAGCACCACGGAACCCTACGAGCAGTACTTC.

This chain joins TRBV6-6 and TRBJ2-7; D is perhaps TRBD1 (6 bases). The germline V gene encodes CDR1 MNHNY and CDR2 SVGAGI (reference sequence). The V end was cut by 2 bases, the J end by 6 bases, with 11 bases between. CDR3 length equals 13 residues. In DNA form, the CDR3 reads TGTGCCAGCAGTTACCGGGACACCACCGAGCAGTACTTC. Protein product: CASSYRDTTEQYF.

The table lists this clonotype with many counts. The chain employs TRBV11-3 and TRBJ2-1; D is unclear. V was pared by 5 bases and J by 5 bases, with 7 bases between. CDR3 size: 12 residues. CDR1 SGHNT and CDR2 YENEEA come from the germline V gene. CDR3 bases: TGTGCCAGCAGCCCGCCCAACAATGAGCAGTTCTTC. It yields the protein CASSPPNNEQFF.

As DNA, the CDR3 is TGTGCCAGCTCAGGACAGGGTCCCATCTATAATTCACCCCTCCACTTT. Its protein product is CASSGQGPIYNSPLHF. V gene TRBV18 combines with J gene TRBJ1-6; TRBD1 matches at 8 bases. Losses at the gene ends were 5 bases for V and 3 bases for J; bases not matched to a gene: 6. The germline gives CDR1 KGHSH, CDR2 LQKENI. This CDR3 is built from 16 residues.

A few counts support this clonotype. The chain recombines TRBV6-1 with TRBJ2-5, with TRBD2 as a possible D gene (5 bases). The CDR3 runs to 15 residues. V lost 6 bases, J lost 4 bases, and 18 bases lay in between. CDR1 and CDR2 (germline): MNHNS, SASEGT. The CDR3 loop is CASSRTRGQLETQYF. The CDR3 nucleotides are TGTGCCAGCAGCCGTACTCGCGGGCAATTAGAGACCCAGTACTTC.

To note about this clonotype: A much larger clone lies one base from this, so it may be a read error. CDR3 in amino acids: CASSPDGDSNQPQHF. CDR3 DNA sequence: TGTGCCAGCAGCCCTGACGGGGATAGCAATCAGCCCCAGCATTTT. This rearrangement joins TRBV3-1 to TRBJ1-5; D remains ambiguous. With 4 bases removed from V and 0 bases from J, the gap between germline ends came to 10 bases. CDR1 and CDR2 (germline): LGHDT, YNNKEL (reference sequence). The CDR3 has 15 residues.

As for this clonotype: A junction boundary mismatches the germline segment, possibly from a read error. This chain uses TRBV6-5 with TRBJ2-7; D uncertain. CDR1 is MNHEY and CDR2 is SVGAGI in the germline V gene. The CDR3 contains 13 residues. In nucleotides, the CDR3 is TGTGTCAGCAGTTATGGTATCATCTACGAGCAGTACTTC. Translation gives CVSSYGIIYEQYF.

The genes are TRBV5-8 and TRBJ2-2; 9 bases are a match to TRBD1. CDR3 length equals 17 residues. Germline assignment: CDR1 SGHTS and CDR2 YDEGEE. V gave up 4 bases and J gave up 5 bases; unmatched junction bases: 12. The CDR3 coding sequence is TGTGCCAGCAGCCACCCTGGGACAGGGAGGCGGACCGGGGAGCTGTTTTTT. It specifies CASSHPGTGRRTGELFF.